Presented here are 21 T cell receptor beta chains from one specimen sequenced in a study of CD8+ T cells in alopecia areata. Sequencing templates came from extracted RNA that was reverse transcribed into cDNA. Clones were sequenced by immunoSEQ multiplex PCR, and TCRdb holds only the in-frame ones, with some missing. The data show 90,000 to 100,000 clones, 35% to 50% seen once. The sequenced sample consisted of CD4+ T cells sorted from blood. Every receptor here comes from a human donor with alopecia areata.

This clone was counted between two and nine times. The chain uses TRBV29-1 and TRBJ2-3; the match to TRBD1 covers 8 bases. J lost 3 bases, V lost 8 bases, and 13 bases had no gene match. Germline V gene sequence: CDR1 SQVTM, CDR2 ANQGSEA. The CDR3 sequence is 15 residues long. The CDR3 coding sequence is TGCAGCATCAACCCCGCCAGGGGGCGGACAGATACGCAGTATTTT. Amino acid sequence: CSINPARGRTDTQYF.

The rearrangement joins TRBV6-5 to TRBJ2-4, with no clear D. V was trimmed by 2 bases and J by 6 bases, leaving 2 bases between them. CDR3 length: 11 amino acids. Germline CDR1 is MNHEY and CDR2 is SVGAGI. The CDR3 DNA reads TGTGCCAGCAGTTACCGAAACATTCAGTACTTC. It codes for CASSYRNIQYF.

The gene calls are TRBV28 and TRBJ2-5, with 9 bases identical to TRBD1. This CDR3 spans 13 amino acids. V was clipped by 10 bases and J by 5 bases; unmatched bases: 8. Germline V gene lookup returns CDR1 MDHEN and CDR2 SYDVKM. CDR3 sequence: CATTDRGLETQYF. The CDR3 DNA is TGTGCCACGACGGACAGGGGTTTGGAGACCCAGTACTTC.

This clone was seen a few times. CDR3 DNA sequence: TGTGCCAGTAGTATAGGCAGGCCCACTGAAGCTTTCTTT. Protein: CASSIGRPTEAFF. This rearrangement joins TRBV19 to TRBJ1-1; the D is unclear. CDR3 length equals 13 residues. Germline CDR1 is LNHDA and CDR2 is SQIVND (reference sequence). The V end lost 1 base, the J end lost 4 bases, and 7 bases lay between the germline ends.

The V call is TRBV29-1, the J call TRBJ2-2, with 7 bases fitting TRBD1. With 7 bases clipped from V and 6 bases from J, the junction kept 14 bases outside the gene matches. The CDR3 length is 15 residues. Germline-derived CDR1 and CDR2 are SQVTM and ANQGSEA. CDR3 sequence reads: CSGASATGNAGELFF. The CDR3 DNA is TGCAGCGGAGCATCCGCGACAGGGAATGCCGGGGAGCTGTTTTTT.

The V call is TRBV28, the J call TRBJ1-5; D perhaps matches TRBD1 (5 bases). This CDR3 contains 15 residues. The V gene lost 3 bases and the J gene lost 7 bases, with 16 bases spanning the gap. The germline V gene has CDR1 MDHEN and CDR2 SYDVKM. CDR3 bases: TGTGCCAGCAGTTTCCAATCAGGGTCCCGGCAGCCCCAGCATTTT. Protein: CASSFQSGSRQPQHF.

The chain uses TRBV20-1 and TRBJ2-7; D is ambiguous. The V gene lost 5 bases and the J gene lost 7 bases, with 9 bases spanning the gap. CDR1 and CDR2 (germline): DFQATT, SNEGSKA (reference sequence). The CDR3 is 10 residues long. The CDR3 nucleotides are TGCAGTGCTGTTCTACGAGAGCAGTACTTC. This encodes CSAVLREQYF.

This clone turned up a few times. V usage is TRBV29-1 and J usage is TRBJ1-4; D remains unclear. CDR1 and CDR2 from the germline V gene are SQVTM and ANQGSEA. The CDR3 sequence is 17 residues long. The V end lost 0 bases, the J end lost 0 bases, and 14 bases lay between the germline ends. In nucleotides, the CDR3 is TGCAGCGTTGAAGATTCTCCCCTCTATGCAACTAATGAAAAACTGTTTTTT. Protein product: CSVEDSPLYATNEKLFF. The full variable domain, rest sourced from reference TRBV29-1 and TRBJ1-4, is SAVISQKPSRDICQRGTSLTIQCQVDSQVTMMFWYRQQPGQSLTLIATANQGSEATYESGFVIDKFPISRPNLTFSTLTVSNMSPEDSSIYLCSVEDSPLYATNEKLFFGSGTQLSVL.

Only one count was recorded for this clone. The CDR3 is CAWNNGQGLNQPQHF. The CDR3 nucleotides are TGTGCCTGGAATAACGGGCAGGGACTTAATCAGCCCCAGCATTTT. This chain joins TRBV30 and TRBJ1-5; TRBD1 is a possible D gene (5 bases). Germline lookup yields CDR1 GTSNPN and CDR2 SVGIG (reference sequence). This CDR3 is 15 amino acids long. The V end lost 4 bases, the J end lost 4 bases, and 17 bases lay between the germline ends.

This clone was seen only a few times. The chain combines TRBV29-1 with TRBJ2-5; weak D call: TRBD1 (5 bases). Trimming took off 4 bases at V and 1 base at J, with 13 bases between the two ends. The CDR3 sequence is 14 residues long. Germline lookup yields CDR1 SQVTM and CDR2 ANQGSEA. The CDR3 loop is CSVVGSTVQETQYF. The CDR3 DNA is TGCAGCGTTGTAGGCTCGACAGTCCAAGAGACCCAGTACTTC.

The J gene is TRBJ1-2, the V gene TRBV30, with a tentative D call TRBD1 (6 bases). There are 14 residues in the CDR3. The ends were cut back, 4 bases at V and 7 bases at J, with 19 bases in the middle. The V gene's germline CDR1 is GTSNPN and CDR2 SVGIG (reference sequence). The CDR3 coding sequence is TGTGCCTGGACTCTCGCCCGGGGGGCACGTGGCTACACCTTC. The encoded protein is CAWTLARGARGYTF.

The CDR3 coding sequence is TGCGCCAGCAGCTTTGGTGCAGGGGGAAGGGGAGAGACCCAGTACTTC. It specifies CASSFGAGGRGETQYF. This chain uses TRBV5-1 with TRBJ2-5; TRBD1 aligns across 7 bases. Germline V gene lookup returns CDR1 SGHRS and CDR2 YFSETQ. CDR3 length equals 16 residues. Trimming cost V 2 bases and J 4 bases; bases outside gene matches: 11. Together with reference TRBV5-1 and TRBJ2-5, the CDR3 gives the full variable domain: KAGVTQTPRYLIKTRGQQVTLSCSPISGHRSVSWYQQTPGQGLQFLFEYFSETQRNKGNFPGRFSGRQFSNSRSEMNVSTLELGDSALYLCASSFGAGGRGETQYFGPGTRLLVL.

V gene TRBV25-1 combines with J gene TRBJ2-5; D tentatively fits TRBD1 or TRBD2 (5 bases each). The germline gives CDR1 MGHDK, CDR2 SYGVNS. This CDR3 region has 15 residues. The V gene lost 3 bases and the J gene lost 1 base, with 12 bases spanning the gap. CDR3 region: CASSDPGPGQETQYF. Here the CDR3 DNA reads TGTGCCAGCAGTGACCCGGGACCGGGCCAAGAGACCCAGTACTTC.

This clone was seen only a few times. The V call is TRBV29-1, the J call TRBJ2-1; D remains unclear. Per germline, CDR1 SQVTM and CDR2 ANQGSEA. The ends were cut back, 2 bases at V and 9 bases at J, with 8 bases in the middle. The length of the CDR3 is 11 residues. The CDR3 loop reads CSVESSIEQFF. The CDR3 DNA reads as TGCAGCGTTGAATCCAGCATTGAGCAGTTCTTC.

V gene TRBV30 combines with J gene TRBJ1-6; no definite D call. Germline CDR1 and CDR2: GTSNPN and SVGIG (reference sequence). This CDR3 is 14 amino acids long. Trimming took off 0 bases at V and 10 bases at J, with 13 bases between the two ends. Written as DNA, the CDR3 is TGTGCCTGGAGTGTGGCAGAAAATGGATCACCCCTCCACTTT. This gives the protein CAWSVAENGSPLHF.

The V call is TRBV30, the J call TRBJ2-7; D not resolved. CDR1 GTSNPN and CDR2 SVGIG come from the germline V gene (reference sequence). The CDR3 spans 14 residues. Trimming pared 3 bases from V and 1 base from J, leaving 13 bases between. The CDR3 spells CAWRRFGQSYEQYF. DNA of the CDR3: TGTGCCTGGAGACGCTTTGGGCAATCCTACGAGCAGTACTTC.

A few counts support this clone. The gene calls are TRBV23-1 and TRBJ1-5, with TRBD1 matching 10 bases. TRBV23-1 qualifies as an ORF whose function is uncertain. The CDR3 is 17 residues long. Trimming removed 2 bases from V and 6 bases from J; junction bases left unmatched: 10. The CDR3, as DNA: TGCGCCAGCAGTCAACCGGGACAGGGGAGTAATCGTCAGCCCCAGCATTTT. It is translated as CASSQPGQGSNRQPQHF.

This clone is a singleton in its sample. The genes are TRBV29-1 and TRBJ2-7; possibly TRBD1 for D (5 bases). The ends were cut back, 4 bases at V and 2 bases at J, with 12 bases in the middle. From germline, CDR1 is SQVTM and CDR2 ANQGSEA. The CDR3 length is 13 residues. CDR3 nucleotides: TGCAGCGTTGCGGGTCAGGGCACCTACGAGCAGTACTTC. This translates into CSVAGQGTYEQYF.

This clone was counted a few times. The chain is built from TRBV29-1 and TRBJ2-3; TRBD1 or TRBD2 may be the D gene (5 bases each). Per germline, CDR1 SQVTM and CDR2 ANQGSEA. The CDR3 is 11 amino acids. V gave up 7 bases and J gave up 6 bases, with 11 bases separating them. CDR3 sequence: CSGGGYDTQYF. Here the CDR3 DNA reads TGCAGCGGTGGGGGTTATGATACGCAGTATTTT.

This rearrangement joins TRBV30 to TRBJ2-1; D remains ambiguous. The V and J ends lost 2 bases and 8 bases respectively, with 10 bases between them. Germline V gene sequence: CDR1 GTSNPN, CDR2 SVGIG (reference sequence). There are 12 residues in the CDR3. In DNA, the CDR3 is TGTGCCTGGAGTAAGTCCTGGGATGAGCAGTTCTTC. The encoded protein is CAWSKSWDEQFF.

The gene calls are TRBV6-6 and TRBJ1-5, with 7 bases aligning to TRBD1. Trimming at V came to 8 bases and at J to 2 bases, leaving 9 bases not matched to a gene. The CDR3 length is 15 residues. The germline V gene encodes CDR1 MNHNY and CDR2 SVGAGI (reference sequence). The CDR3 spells CASHYPGGGNQPQHF. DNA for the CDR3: TGTGCCAGCCATTACCCAGGGGGAGGCAATCAGCCCCAGCATTTT.